These 14 T cell receptor beta chains were sequenced from one sample in a study of T cell responses to AZD1222 COVID-19 vaccine (dated by TCRdb to about 2021). The time point label on this specimen signifies: baseline before first vaccination. Library prep was done by the immunoSEQ multiplex PCR assay. TCRdb took over this immuneACCESS table, retaining in-frame rearrangements with V and J assigned. Such tables are incomplete; in checked studies, under half of the missing clones stem from an unresolved V gene, and the remainder is unexplained. This sample lists 90,000 to 130,000 clones; approximately 83% were detected once. Of the sample, about 9.5% is held by the ten largest clones. Source: peripheral blood, taken on day 0 of AZD1222 vaccination. The receptors originated from an adult in good health.

The chain carries TRBV29-1 and TRBJ2-7; 7 nucleotides match TRBD1. Germline V CDR1 and CDR2: SQVTM, ANQGSEA. CDR3 length: 13 residues. Losses at the gene ends were 6 bases for V and 0 bases for J; bases not matched to a gene: 5. The CDR3 loop is CSVRTGSSYEQYF. The CDR3 bases are TGCAGCGTCCGGACAGGCTCCTCCTACGAGCAGTACTTC.

The chain carries TRBV7-8 and TRBJ1-5, with TRBD1 matching over 8 bases. The CDR3 sequence is 15 residues long. Losses at the gene ends were 5 bases for V and 5 bases for J; bases not matched to a gene: 8. In germline, CDR1 is SGHVS, CDR2 FQNEAQ. The CDR3 DNA follows: TGTGCCAGCAGCCCTGGACAGGGCGTACATCAGCCCCAGCATTTT. Translated: CASSPGQGVHQPQHF.

The V and J genes are TRBV7-9 and TRBJ2-2; 8 nucleotides match TRBD1. V was clipped by 4 bases and J by 6 bases; unmatched bases: 7. The CDR3 contains 15 residues. Germline V gene data show CDR1 as SEHNR and CDR2 as FQNEAQ (reference sequence). The CDR3, as DNA: TGTGCCAGCAGCTCGGACAGGGTATACTCCGGGGAGCTGTTTTTT. As protein: CASSSDRVYSGELFF. Together with reference TRBV7-9 and TRBJ2-2, the CDR3 gives the full variable domain: DTGVSQNPRHKITKRGQNVTFRCDPISEHNRLYWYRQTLGQGPEFLTYFQNEAQLEKSRLLSDRFSAERPKGSFSTLEIQRTEQGDSAMYLCASSSDRVYSGELFFGEGSRLTVL.

The chain couples TRBV6-6 to TRBJ2-3; D might be TRBD1 (6 bases). Looked up from germline, CDR1 is MNHNY and CDR2 is SVGAGI (reference sequence). Trimming took off 6 bases at V and 3 bases at J, with 7 bases between the two ends. The CDR3 length is 12 residues. CDR3: CASRDSTDTQYF. In DNA form, the CDR3 reads TGTGCCAGCAGGGACAGTACAGATACGCAGTATTTT.

CDR3: CASSFYSTDTQYF. In nucleotides, the CDR3 is TGTGCCAGCAGCTTTTATAGCACAGATACGCAGTATTTT. The V gene is TRBV7-2, the J gene TRBJ2-3; no clear D gene. V lost 3 bases and J 0 bases, leaving 4 bases between the germline ends. Germline CDR1 is SGHTA and CDR2 is FQGNSA. There are 13 residues in the CDR3.

This chain connects TRBV11-3 to TRBJ2-2, with D possibly matching TRBD1 (5 bases). The CDR3 has 13 residues. Germline V CDR1 and CDR2: SGHNT, YENEEA. Trimming removed 6 bases from V and 4 bases from J, with 9 bases in between. The CDR3 sequence is CASSTGLTGELFF. The CDR3 DNA reads as TGTGCCAGCAGTACAGGCCTCACCGGGGAGCTGTTTTTT.

The rearrangement links TRBV6-2 or TRBV6-3 to TRBJ2-2; maybe TRBD2 (7 bases). V lost 2 bases to trimming and J lost 3 bases, with 19 bases between them. CDR1 is MNHEY and CDR2 is SVGEGT in the germline V gene. The CDR3 consists of 18 residues. DNA of the CDR3: TGTGCCAGCAGTTACGGTTTTTCCGGGGGGCCCCACACCGGGGAGCTGTTTTTT. Translated: CASSYGFSGGPHTGELFF.

The chain couples TRBV4-1 to TRBJ2-7; D unclear. Looked up from germline, CDR1 is MGHRA and CDR2 is YSYEKL. V was shortened by 4 bases and J by 2 bases, with 12 bases between the two germline ends. The CDR3 is 14 amino acids. CDR3 sequence: CASSLEQLTYEQYF. The CDR3 DNA follows: TGCGCCAGCAGCCTCGAGCAGCTCACCTACGAGCAGTACTTC.

V and J are TRBV27 and TRBJ2-6; D possibly corresponds to TRBD1 (6 bases). Germline CDR1 is MNHEY and CDR2 is SMNVEV (reference sequence). V lost 6 bases and J 4 bases, leaving 13 bases between the germline ends. The CDR3 consists of 15 residues. CDR3 in amino acids: CASSFTGTGANVLTF. The CDR3 DNA reads TGTGCCAGCAGCTTCACAGGGACCGGGGCCAACGTCCTGACTTTC.

This rearrangement joins TRBV5-6 to TRBJ2-7; the match to TRBD2 covers 9 bases. CDR3 length: 16 residues. V was clipped by 0 bases and J by 5 bases; unmatched bases: 9. Germline V gene data show CDR1 as SGHDT and CDR2 as YYEEEE. In DNA form, the CDR3 reads TGTGCCAGCAGCTTGGGAACCGGGACTAGCAAGGACGAGCAGTACTTC. This translates into CASSLGTGTSKDEQYF. Variable domain in full (rest from reference TRBV5-6 and TRBJ2-7): DAGVTQSPTHLIKTRGQQVTLRCSPKSGHDTVSWYQQALGQGPQFIFQYYEEEERQRGNFPDRFSGHQFPNYSSELNVNALLLGDSALYLCASSLGTGTSKDEQYFGPGTRLTVT.

This clone was recorded a few times. The CDR3 DNA is TGTGCCAGCAGTAGTAACTCTGGAAACACCATATATTTT. Translation: CASSSNSGNTIYF. The chain joins TRBV6-6 to TRBJ1-3, with D unclear. Germline V gene sequence: CDR1 MNHNY, CDR2 SVGAGI (reference sequence). There are 13 residues in the CDR3. The V gene lost 5 bases and the J gene lost 0 bases, with 5 bases spanning the gap.

This chain uses TRBV28 with TRBJ2-1, with 8 bases fitting TRBD1. V was pared by 3 bases and J by 7 bases, with 2 bases of the junction left unmatched. CDR3 length equals 13 residues. The germline gives CDR1 MDHEN, CDR2 SYDVKM. CDR3 sequence (DNA): TGTGCCAGCAGTTTTAGGGACAGGAATGAGCAGTTCTTC. Protein product: CASSFRDRNEQFF.

The genes are TRBV7-2 and TRBJ2-3; D not resolved. CDR3 length: 11 residues. The V and J ends lost 5 bases and 5 bases respectively, with 5 bases between them. Germline CDR1 is SGHTA and CDR2 is FQGNSA. This CDR3 is CASSPRDTQYF. CDR3 nucleotides: TGTGCCAGCAGCCCGCGAGATACGCAGTATTTT.

This clone was recorded a few times. The J gene is TRBJ1-1, the V gene TRBV6-5, with a weak D call TRBD1 (6 bases). Germline CDR1 MNHEY, CDR2 SVGAGI. This CDR3 is 15 amino acids long. V lost 2 bases, J lost 5 bases, and 15 bases lay in between. The CDR3 is CASSYRGKVGTEAFF. The CDR3 DNA is TGTGCCAGCAGTTACAGGGGGAAGGTGGGTACTGAAGCTTTCTTT.